This note documents a single T cell receptor beta chain sequence. This clonotype was seen a handful of times. The target of this receptor is not known. Qualities for individual bases were not recorded, and no much larger clone is one base off. The sample originates from a study of CD8 T cells in ankylosing spondylitis (dated by TCRdb to between 2016 and 2019). Describing the broader study: The study profiled T cell receptor beta repertoires in healthy donors and ankylosing spondylitis patients to find disease-linked TCR variants. The full study cohort was made up of roughly 25 ankylosing spondylitis patients and 108 healthy donors. Peripheral blood samples were taken, and synovial fluid was additionally collected from ankylosing spondylitis patients.

Broader findings and caveats from the paper: Some TCR beta motif variants had previously been reported in synovial fluid and blood of reactive arthritis patients, which suggested common disease-initiation mechanisms. The disease-linked clones were reported as significantly enriched in matched synovial fluid samples from ankylosing spondylitis patients. In peripheral blood, the disease-linked clones were found at relatively low frequencies and had a CD8+ phenotype. Blood from ankylosing spondylitis patients appeared to be characterized by a TCR beta motif made up of 8 or 9 highly homologous amino acid variants.

Instrument used: Illumina HiSeq 2500. Quantitative 5'-RACE with molecular barcodes was used to prepare TCR beta libraries. The original pipeline was this. Disease-linked TCR variants were identified with a new computational method built on a probabilistic model of VDJ rearrangement. TCRdb reworked the public reads: Q25 trimming with fastp, MiXCR clone assembly, productive beta chains retained. Rows matching on CDR3 protein sequence are summarized as one entry with the most common DNA and genes. TCRdb's processing, not the study's, gives the V and J calls here. The sample records about 390,000 distinct CDR3 sequences, around 24% of which are singletons. Clones ranked in the top ten supply roughly 16% of the sample. The receptor was derived from a male donor with ankylosing spondylitis. Sample: blood, either unsorted or a sorted T cell fraction (not recorded which).

The nucleotide sequence is TGTGCCAGCAGTGAAGCCTTCAATGCGCCAGGTCCTGGCTACACCTTC. Translated, this is CASSEAFNAPGPGYTF. This sequence uses TRBV6-1 and TRBJ1-2, with the D gene not confidently named. The germline V gene supplies CDR1 MNHNS and CDR2 SASEGT. The CDR3, from cysteine to phenylalanine, totals 16 residues. This entry keeps only the CDR3 DNA: 48 bases, framed from base 1. V was cut back by 0 bases and J by 7 bases, leaving a gap of 18 bases between them.